The 6 T cell receptor beta chains listed next were all sequenced from one sample in a study of shared clonotypes between healthy human individuals (dated by TCRdb to about 2020). Library preparation used the immunoSEQ multiplex PCR assay. TCRdb holds this immuneACCESS table with in-frame rearrangements only. Some clones are missing; in checked studies, unresolved V genes explain under half, and the rest has no known cause. A total of some 660,000 clones appear in this sample, around three quarters of them only once. The ten most abundant clones make up 1.5% to 2% of the sample. The sequenced material came from memory CD4+ T cells sorted from blood. Reading the label with the study, this specimen's cell subset or site is: CD45RA-negative fraction. All receptors come from a woman in her twenties or thirties in good health.

The chain combines TRBV30 with TRBJ2-5; D might be TRBD2 (5 bases). CDR3 size: 13 residues. Germline CDR1 reads GTSNPN; CDR2 reads SVGIG (reference sequence). Trimming shortened V by 1 base and J by 4 bases, and 10 bases separated the two germline ends. This CDR3 reads CAWSEGGPETQYF. In DNA form, the CDR3 reads TGTGCCTGGAGTGAGGGCGGGCCAGAGACCCAGTACTTC. Full variable domain (remainder filled in from reference TRBV30 and TRBJ2-5): SQTIHQWPATLVQPVGSPLSLECTVEGTSNPNLYWYRQAAGRGLQLLFYSVGIGQISSEVPQNLSASRPQDRQFILSSKKLLLSDSGFYLCAWSEGGPETQYFGPGTRLLVL.

As for this clone: This specimen includes other DNA sequences encoding the same CDR3. This rearrangement joins TRBV28 to TRBJ2-7; no clear D gene. CDR3 size: 11 residues. Germline CDR1 reads MDHEN; CDR2 reads SYDVKM. Trimming took off 5 bases at V and 3 bases at J, with 5 bases between the two ends. The CDR3 DNA reads TGTGCCAGCAGTGGATTCTACGAGCAGTACTTC. It encodes CASSGFYEQYF.

The V and J genes are TRBV9 and TRBJ2-4; TRBD1 matches 7 bases. This CDR3 region has 16 residues. V lost 4 bases and J lost 0; bases outside the gene matches: 7. Germline V lookup: CDR1 SGDLS, CDR2 YYNGEE. This chain's CDR3 is CASSPQGELAKNIQYF. DNA for the CDR3: TGTGCCAGCAGCCCTCAGGGGGAACTAGCCAAAAACATTCAGTACTTC.

The chain carries TRBV28 and TRBJ2-7; D may match TRBD1 or TRBD2 (5 bases each). V was shortened by 5 bases and J by 4 bases, with 15 bases between the two germline ends. Germline CDR1 reads MDHEN; CDR2 reads SYDVKM. The CDR3 contains 14 residues. Here the CDR3 DNA reads TGTGCCAGCAGTACCCGGGACCGGCGGTACGAGCAGTACTTC. Protein product: CASSTRDRRYEQYF.

This clone showed up just a few times. This sequence joins TRBV4-1 and TRBJ2-7; TRBD2 aligns across 13 bases. The trim removed 4 bases at V and 7 bases at J, leaving 4 bases unmatched. The CDR3 totals 14 residues. Per germline, CDR1 MGHRA and CDR2 YSYEKL. The CDR3 nucleotides read TGCGCCAGCAGCCGAGGACTAGCGGGAGATGAGCAGTACTTC. As protein: CASSRGLAGDEQYF.

This clone came up a few times. The rearrangement joins TRBV11-3 to TRBJ2-5; D not certain. Germline V lookup: CDR1 SGHNT, CDR2 YENEEA. The CDR3 extends over 16 amino acids. Trimming took 5 bases from V and 1 from J, leaving 17 bases between them. For the CDR3, the DNA is TGTGCCAGCAGCCTCTCGGCAATCCTAGTCCAAGAGACCCAGTACTTC. Translation: CASSLSAILVQETQYF.